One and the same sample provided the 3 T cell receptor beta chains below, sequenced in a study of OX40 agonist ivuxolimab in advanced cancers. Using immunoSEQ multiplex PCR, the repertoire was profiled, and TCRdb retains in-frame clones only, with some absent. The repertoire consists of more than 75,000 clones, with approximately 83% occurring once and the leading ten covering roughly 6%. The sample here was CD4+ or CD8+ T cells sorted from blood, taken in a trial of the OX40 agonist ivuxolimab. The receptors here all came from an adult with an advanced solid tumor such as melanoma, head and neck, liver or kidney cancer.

For the CDR3, the DNA is TGTGCCAGCCACCTAAGCGGGAGGATAGGGGAGCAGTACTTC. Protein sequence: CASHLSGRIGEQYF. The chain carries TRBV27 and TRBJ2-7; 9 nucleotides line up with TRBD2. The J segment lost 7 bases and the V segment lost 8 bases, leaving 12 bases of the junction unmatched. The CDR3 length is 14 residues. Germline values: CDR1 MNHEY, CDR2 SMNVEV (reference sequence).

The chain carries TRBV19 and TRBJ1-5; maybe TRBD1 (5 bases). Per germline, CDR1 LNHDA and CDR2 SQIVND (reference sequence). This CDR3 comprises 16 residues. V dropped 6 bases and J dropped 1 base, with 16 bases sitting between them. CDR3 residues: CASRAGQGGSNQPQHF. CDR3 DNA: TGTGCCAGTAGAGCGGGGCAGGGCGGGAGCAATCAGCCCCAGCATTTT.

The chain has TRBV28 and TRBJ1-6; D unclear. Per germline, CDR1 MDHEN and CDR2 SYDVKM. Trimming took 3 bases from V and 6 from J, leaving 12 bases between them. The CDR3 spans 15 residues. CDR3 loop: CASSFWRALNSPLHF. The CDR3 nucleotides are TGTGCCAGCAGTTTTTGGAGGGCCCTTAATTCACCCCTCCACTTT.